Presented here are 5 T cell receptor beta chains from one specimen sequenced in a study of blood T cells in healthy people across ages. Alongside a J-beta primer mix, a sample-barcoded 5' primer served in a second PCR lasting about 7 to 11 cycles. In TCRdb, the 5' RACE reads were re-called with MiXCR into one record per CDR3 protein. Altogether over 550,000 distinct CDR3 sequences are present, less than 35% being singletons, with the ten largest covering 15% to 18%. The sequencing sample was made of blood. The source is a woman aged 80 or over in good health.

V usage is TRBV6-1 and J usage is TRBJ2-4; D remains unclear. CDR1 and CDR2 from the germline V gene are MNHNS and SASEGT. The ends were cut back, 6 bases at V and 0 bases at J, with 12 bases in the middle. The CDR3 loop spans 15 amino acids. CDR3 sequence: CASRDPGRAKNIQYF. In DNA, the CDR3 is TGTGCCAGCAGGGACCCGGGCCGAGCCAAAAACATTCAGTACTTC.

This sequence joins TRBV6-1 and TRBJ1-5; 8 nucleotides line up with TRBD1. In germline, CDR1 is MNHNS, CDR2 SASEGT. The CDR3 runs to 16 residues. The ends lost 4 bases at V and 2 bases at J; junction bases unmatched: 7. The CDR3 loop reads CASSVDQGAGNQPQHF. DNA of the CDR3: TGTGCCAGCAGTGTCGACCAGGGGGCAGGCAATCAGCCCCAGCATTTT.

This rearrangement joins TRBV6-5 to TRBJ1-6; D call uncertain. Germline-derived CDR1 and CDR2 are MNHEY and SVGAGI. The CDR3 is 14 residues long. The ends were cut back, 2 bases at V and 10 bases at J, with 12 bases in the middle. CDR3 sequence: CASSYGPRRSPLHF. The CDR3 nucleotides are TGTGCCAGCAGTTACGGGCCAAGGAGGTCACCCCTCCACTTT.

In its sample, this clonotype was seen many times. V usage is TRBV7-3 and J usage is TRBJ2-1; 9 nucleotides line up with TRBD1. The V gene's germline CDR1 is SGHTA and CDR2 FQGTGA. The CDR3 is 15 residues long. V trimming: 3 bases; J trimming: 10 bases; junction bases outside the gene matches: 10. CDR3 sequence reads: CASSFGQQGAEEQFF. CDR3 sequence (DNA): TGTGCCAGCAGCTTCGGGCAACAGGGGGCAGAGGAGCAGTTCTTC.

This CDR3 reads CASSIVRTGFDDEQYF. CDR3 nucleotide sequence: TGTGCCAGTAGTATAGTCCGAACAGGTTTTGATGACGAGCAGTACTTC. V gene TRBV28 combines with J gene TRBJ2-7; a weak D match, TRBD1 (5 bases). The CDR3 runs to 16 residues. In germline, CDR1 is MDHEN, CDR2 SYDVKM. Trimming stripped 9 bases from V and 5 bases from J, with 26 bases between.